Below, 2 T cell receptor beta chains from the same sample are listed, as sequenced in a study of T cell changes during pregnancy in multiple sclerosis. This table comes from immunoSEQ multiplex PCR, and its TCRdb copy is limited to in-frame clones, with some not included. The sample includes around 35,000 clones, more than 85% of them seen just once. The sample in question was CD4+ T cells from peripheral blood mononuclear cells, obtained in the third trimester of pregnancy. These receptors originate from a female donor in good health, enrolled as a control in a pregnancy study.

This clone has more than one count but fewer than ten. The V call is TRBV7-3, the J call TRBJ1-6; no definite D call. V lost 5 bases, J lost 5 bases, and 16 bases lay in between. CDR3 size: 16 residues. CDR1 and CDR2 (germline): SGHTA, FQGTGA. The CDR3 coding sequence is TGTGCCAGCAGCCAATTGCCGGGAGGGAATAATTCACCCCTCCACTTT. This encodes CASSQLPGGNNSPLHF.

This clone was observed a few times. This sequence joins TRBV14 and TRBJ1-2, with 7 nucleotides matching TRBD1. Germline CDR1 and CDR2: SGHDN and FVKESK. The CDR3 is 13 residues long. Losses at the gene ends were 1 base for V and 8 bases for J; bases not matched to a gene: 4. CDR3 sequence reads: CASSQGQGWGYTF. Here the CDR3 DNA reads TGTGCCAGCAGCCAAGGACAGGGCTGGGGCTACACCTTC.